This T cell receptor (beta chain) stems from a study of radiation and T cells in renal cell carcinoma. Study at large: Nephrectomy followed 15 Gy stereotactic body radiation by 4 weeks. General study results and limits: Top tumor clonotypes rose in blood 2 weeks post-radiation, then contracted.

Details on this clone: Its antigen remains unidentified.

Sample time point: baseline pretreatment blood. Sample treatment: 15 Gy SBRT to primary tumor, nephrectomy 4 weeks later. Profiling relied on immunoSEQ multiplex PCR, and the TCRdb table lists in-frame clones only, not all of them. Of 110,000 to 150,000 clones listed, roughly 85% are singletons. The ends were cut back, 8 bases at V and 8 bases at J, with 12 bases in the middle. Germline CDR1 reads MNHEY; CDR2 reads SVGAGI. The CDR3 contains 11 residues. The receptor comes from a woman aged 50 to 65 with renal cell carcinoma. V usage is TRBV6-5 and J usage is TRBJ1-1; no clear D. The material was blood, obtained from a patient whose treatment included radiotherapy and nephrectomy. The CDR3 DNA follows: TGTGCCAGCGGGAGGTGGACCGAAGCTTTCTTT. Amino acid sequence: CASGRWTEAFF.